This entry lists 32 T cell receptor beta chains sequenced from one sample in a study of cytomegalovirus exposure and HLA in healthy donors. The PCR contained 60 Vbeta and 13 Jbeta primers. The method was immunoSEQ multiplex PCR; TCRdb's version includes in-frame clones alone and lacks a portion of them. The data show over 95,000 clones, roughly 80% seen once. The sequenced material came from PBMCs. The receptors were gathered from a female donor in good health and CMV-seronegative.

The V and J genes are TRBV9 and TRBJ2-7; D call uncertain. Germline values: CDR1 SGDLS, CDR2 YYNGEE. V dropped 3 bases and J dropped 0 bases, with 10 bases sitting between them. The CDR3 spans 14 residues. The CDR3 bases are TGTGCCAGCAGCGCCACAGATTCCTCCTACGAGCAGTACTTC. Encoded protein: CASSATDSSYEQYF.

This chain uses TRBV30 with TRBJ1-6; D possibly corresponds to TRBD1 (5 bases). The ends were cut back, 0 bases at V and 0 bases at J, with 9 bases in the middle. The germline V gene encodes CDR1 GTSNPN and CDR2 SVGIG (reference sequence). The length of the CDR3 is 16 residues. The CDR3 spells CAWSVGQGSYNSPLHF. CDR3 nucleotides: TGTGCCTGGAGTGTCGGGCAGGGCTCCTATAATTCACCCCTCCACTTT.

Here the CDR3 DNA reads TGTGCCAGCACCCTCGGGGACAGGGGCACCGGGGAGCTGTTTTTT. This encodes CASTLGDRGTGELFF. This chain connects TRBV27 to TRBJ2-2, with 10 bases lining up with TRBD1. The trim removed 7 bases at V and 4 bases at J, leaving 6 bases unmatched. The CDR3 has 15 residues. CDR1 is MNHEY and CDR2 is SMNVEV in the germline V gene (reference sequence).

The rearrangement uses TRBV5-1 and TRBJ2-1; the D gene is possibly TRBD2 (6 bases). Per germline, CDR1 SGHRS and CDR2 YFSETQ. The germline V and J ends were trimmed by 2 bases and 4 bases, with 13 bases remaining between them. The length of the CDR3 is 15 residues. DNA for the CDR3: TGCGCCAGCAGCTTAAGTGGGGGGTTTTACAATGAGCAGTTCTTC. As protein: CASSLSGGFYNEQFF.

This chain uses TRBV4-3 with TRBJ2-5, with TRBD1 matching 7 bases. The DNA end is more similar to TRBJ2-7, so the J call may be wrong. CDR3 length: 16 residues. Germline values: CDR1 LGHNA, CDR2 YSLEER. The CDR3 DNA reads TGCGCCAGCAGCCAAGTCTCCGGGACAGTGATCTACGAGCAGTACTTC. Translating gives CASSQVSGTVIYEQYF.

V and J are TRBV28 and TRBJ2-3; D unclear. This CDR3 comprises 11 residues. CDR1 is MDHEN, CDR2 SYDVKM, per germline. V was trimmed by 7 bases and J by 3 bases, leaving 5 bases between them. The CDR3 sequence is CASKTTDTQYF. The DNA of the CDR3 is TGTGCCAGCAAAACAACAGATACGCAGTATTTT.

The rearrangement uses TRBV19 and TRBJ2-1, with 9 positions matching TRBD2. The CDR3 consists of 15 residues. V shed 3 bases and J 8 bases; nucleotides not matched to a gene: 8. Per the germline V gene, CDR1 is LNHDA and CDR2 is SQIVND (reference sequence). The CDR3: CASSMIVAGVDEQFF. In DNA, the CDR3 is TGTGCCAGTAGTATGATAGTAGCGGGGGTGGATGAGCAGTTCTTC.

The J gene is TRBJ2-7, the V gene TRBV14; unclear D gene. This CDR3 region has 13 residues. The V end lost 0 bases, the J end lost 7 bases, and 10 bases lay between the germline ends. Looked up from germline, CDR1 is SGHDN and CDR2 is FVKESK. CDR3 DNA: TGTGCCAGCAGCCAAGATCAAGCTAGAGAGCAGTACTTC. This encodes CASSQDQAREQYF.

The V and J genes are TRBV7-2 and TRBJ2-7, with 9 bases matching TRBD2. The CDR3 loop spans 15 amino acids. Trimming at V came to 5 bases and at J to 1 base, leaving 6 bases not matched to a gene. CDR1 and CDR2 from the germline V gene are SGHTA and FQGNSA. Written as DNA, the CDR3 is TGTGCCAGCAGCCCCAGTCTAGCGGGGTCCTACGAGCAGTACTTC. This codes for CASSPSLAGSYEQYF.

This chain uses TRBV7-8 with TRBJ2-3, with 8 positions matching TRBD1. Per germline, CDR1 SGHVS and CDR2 FQNEAQ. The length of the CDR3 is 15 residues. Losses at the gene ends were 5 bases for V and 6 bases for J; bases not matched to a gene: 10. Here the CDR3 DNA reads TGTGCCAGCAGCCCGGACAGGGTTCAAGGTGATACGCAGTATTTT. This codes for CASSPDRVQGDTQYF.

The V gene is TRBV9, the J gene TRBJ1-2; the match to TRBD1 covers 7 bases. Germline lookup yields CDR1 SGDLS and CDR2 YYNGEE. The CDR3 runs 15 residues. V lost 0 bases, J lost 8 bases, and 10 bases stayed unmatched. The CDR3 nucleotides are TGTGCCAGCAGCGTAGTGACGGGGACAGTGGAGGGCTACACCTTC. It yields the protein CASSVVTGTVEGYTF.

The chain employs TRBV6-5 and TRBJ2-7; 8 nucleotides match TRBD1. With 6 bases clipped from V and 4 bases from J, the junction kept 5 bases outside the gene matches. This CDR3 spans 13 amino acids. Germline V gene data show CDR1 as MNHEY and CDR2 as SVGAGI. For the CDR3, the DNA is TGTGCCAGCAGCCCGGACAGGGTTTACGAGCAGTACTTC. The encoded protein is CASSPDRVYEQYF.

The chain combines TRBV2 with TRBJ1-4; no clear D. This CDR3 has 13 amino acids. From germline, CDR1 is SNHLY and CDR2 FYNNEI. Between the trimmed V and J ends, which lost 7 bases and 5 bases, there was a span of 11 bases. In nucleotides, the CDR3 is TGTGCCAGCAATAGTGCGGGCAATGAAAAACTGTTTTTT. This sequence encodes CASNSAGNEKLFF.

The chain joins TRBV21-1 to TRBJ2-7; TRBD2 is the table's D call, not checked against the DNA. TRBV21-1 is given as a pseudogene. CDR3 length: 13 amino acids. CDR3: CASSPTGFSEQYF. The CDR3 DNA follows: TGTGCCAGCAGCCCCACCGGGTTCTCGGAGCAGTACTTC.

The rearrangement links TRBV5-6 to TRBJ2-7, with D unresolved. Germline V gene data show CDR1 as SGHDT and CDR2 as YYEEEE. Trimming took 0 bases from V and 6 from J, leaving 10 bases between them. The CDR3 length is 13 residues. The CDR3 DNA reads as TGTGCCAGCAGCTTGGCTGGCCCCTCCGAGCAGTACTTC. Its protein product is CASSLAGPSEQYF. Full variable domain (outside the CDR3, taken from reference TRBV5-6 and TRBJ2-7): DAGVTQSPTHLIKTRGQQVTLRCSPKSGHDTVSWYQQALGQGPQFIFQYYEEEERQRGNFPDRFSGHQFPNYSSELNVNALLLGDSALYLCASSLAGPSEQYFGPGTRLTVT.

The chain joins TRBV7-2 to TRBJ2-5, with TRBD2 as a possible D gene (6 bases). Germline V CDR1 and CDR2: SGHTA, FQGNSA. This CDR3 has 11 amino acids. The germline V and J ends were trimmed by 5 bases and 7 bases, with 8 bases remaining between them. The CDR3 loop reads CASSPGGTQYF. CDR3 nucleotides: TGTGCCAGCAGCCCCGGGGGGACCCAGTACTTC.

The rearrangement links TRBV6-1 to TRBJ1-2; TRBD1 might be the D (6 bases). The CDR3 has 17 residues. The V gene's germline CDR1 is MNHNS and CDR2 SASEGT. V was clipped by 2 bases and J by 4 bases, with 20 bases between them. The CDR3 sequence is CASSEIVGGAGFYGYTF. The CDR3 DNA is TGTGCCAGCAGTGAAATCGTAGGGGGGGCCGGATTCTATGGCTACACCTTC.

V gene TRBV7-6 combines with J gene TRBJ1-5; 9 bases are a match to TRBD1. V trimming: 4 bases; J trimming: 6 bases; junction bases outside the gene matches: 10. The CDR3 runs 16 residues. The germline V gene encodes CDR1 SGHVS and CDR2 FNYEAQ. The DNA of the CDR3 is TGTGCCAGCAGCTCCGAACAGGGGGCGTATGGTCAGCCCCAGCATTTT. As protein: CASSSEQGAYGQPQHF. The full variable domain, in which reference TRBV7-6 and TRBJ1-5 provide the parts outside the CDR3, is GAGVSQSPRYKVTKRGQDVALRCDPISGHVSLYWYRQALGQGPEFLTYFNYEAQQDKSGLPNDRFSAERPEGSISTLTIQRTEQRDSAMYRCASSSEQGAYGQPQHFGDGTRLSIL.

The CDR3 sequence: CASSYGRGGWDEQYF. In nucleotides, the CDR3 is TGTGCCAGCAGTTACGGACGGGGGGGTTGGGACGAGCAGTACTTC. This rearrangement joins TRBV6-5 to TRBJ2-7; 8 bases are shared with TRBD2. CDR3 size: 15 residues. Germline V CDR1 and CDR2: MNHEY, SVGAGI. V shed 2 bases and J 5 bases; nucleotides not matched to a gene: 8.

The chain combines TRBV6-6 with TRBJ1-1; D gene ambiguous. The germline V gene encodes CDR1 MNHNY and CDR2 SVGAGI (reference sequence). The germline V and J ends were trimmed by 5 bases and 2 bases, with 9 bases remaining between them. The CDR3 extends over 13 amino acids. The CDR3 spells CASSPDINTEAFF. CDR3 DNA sequence: TGTGCCAGCAGTCCTGACATTAACACTGAAGCTTTCTTT.

The table lists this clone with a count of one. The chain uses TRBV9 and TRBJ1-1; 8 bases fit TRBD1. Per the germline V gene, CDR1 is SGDLS and CDR2 is YYNGEE. The CDR3 covers 14 residues. Trimming at V came to 0 bases and at J to 7 bases, leaving 5 bases not matched to a gene. The CDR3 DNA reads as TGTGCCAGCAGCGTAGTTCAGGGGGCCGTTGAAGCTTTCTTT. It encodes CASSVVQGAVEAFF.

The genes are TRBV9 and TRBJ1-2; D is possibly TRBD1 (6 bases). CDR1 and CDR2 (germline): SGDLS, YYNGEE. V was cut by 0 bases and J by 8 bases, with 17 bases left in between. The CDR3 has 15 amino acids. In DNA, the CDR3 is TGTGCCAGCAGCGTAGGGGACGGGGGGCTCGAGGGCTACACCTTC. This sequence encodes CASSVGDGGLEGYTF.

This clone was found a few times. This rearrangement joins TRBV30 to TRBJ1-2, with a possible D match to TRBD1 (6 bases). Per the germline V gene, CDR1 is GTSNPN and CDR2 is SVGIG (reference sequence). The V and J ends lost 7 bases and 4 bases respectively, with 16 bases between them. The CDR3 has 13 amino acids. The CDR3, as DNA: TGTGCCTACAGACCAGGGGAAAGCTATGGCTACACCTTC. Its protein product is CAYRPGESYGYTF.

This chain joins TRBV11-2 and TRBJ1-2; D ambiguous. The length of the CDR3 is 12 residues. Germline V gives CDR1 SGHAT, CDR2 FQNNGV. V lost 5 bases and J lost 6, with 10 bases in between. CDR3 DNA: TGTGCCAGCAGCCGGGTATCCGATGGCTACACCTTC. Translated, it gives CASSRVSDGYTF. The full variable domain, its missing parts supplied by reference TRBV11-2 and TRBJ1-2, is EAGVAQSPRYKIIEKRQSVAFWCNPISGHATLYWYQQILGQGPKLLIQFQNNGVVDDSQLPKDRFSAERLKGVDSTLKIQPAKLEDSAVYLCASSRVSDGYTFGSGTRLTVV.

The chain is built from TRBV4-1 and TRBJ2-7; tentatively, D is TRBD2 (6 bases). V gave up 3 bases and J gave up 0 bases, with 6 bases separating them. Germline CDR1 and CDR2: MGHRA and YSYEKL. The CDR3 contains 13 residues. CDR3: CASSHGSSYEQYF. Written as DNA, the CDR3 is TGCGCCAGCAGCCACGGGAGCTCCTACGAGCAGTACTTC.

The rearrangement links TRBV18 to TRBJ2-2; possible D gene TRBD1, 5 bases. Trimming shortened V by 6 bases and J by 0 bases, and 14 bases separated the two germline ends. CDR1 and CDR2 from the germline V gene are KGHSH and LQKENI. The length of the CDR3 is 16 residues. CDR3 DNA sequence: TGTGCCAGCTCCGAAAGGACAACCGCGAACACCGGGGAGCTGTTTTTT. This sequence encodes CASSERTTANTGELFF.

The rearrangement joins TRBV28 to TRBJ2-2; D not resolved. The germline gives CDR1 MDHEN, CDR2 SYDVKM. Deletions cut 5 bases from V and 1 base from J, with 8 bases between. This CDR3 comprises 14 residues. CDR3 DNA sequence: TGTGCCAGCAGTCCCCCCGGGAACACCGGGGAGCTGTTTTTT. Its translation: CASSPPGNTGELFF.

This chain joins TRBV29-1 and TRBJ1-1; 12 nucleotides line up with TRBD1. CDR1 and CDR2 from the germline V gene are SQVTM and ANQGSEA. CDR3 length: 13 amino acids. V lost 8 bases to trimming and J lost 6 bases; unmatched junction nucleotides: 7. The CDR3 reads CSLTGTGGPEAFF. DNA of the CDR3: TGCAGCCTCACCGGGACAGGGGGCCCTGAAGCTTTCTTT.

V and J are TRBV2 and TRBJ2-3, with TRBD2 matching over 16 bases. J lost 6 bases, V lost 1 base, and 4 bases had no gene match. CDR1 is SNHLY, CDR2 FYNNEI, per germline. The CDR3 is 17 amino acids. The chain's CDR3 is CASSEGGLAGGPDTQYF. The CDR3 DNA follows: TGTGCCAGCAGTGAAGGGGGACTAGCGGGGGGGCCGGATACGCAGTATTTT.

The J gene is TRBJ1-6, the V gene TRBV7-8; TRBD1 agrees at 7 bases. Germline CDR1 and CDR2: SGHVS and FQNEAQ. The CDR3 consists of 13 residues. The V segment lost 10 bases and the J segment 8 bases; nucleotides outside the gene matches: 8. The CDR3 sequence: CAISNQGDSPLHF. The CDR3 DNA follows: TGTGCCATTAGCAACCAGGGGGATTCACCCCTCCACTTT.

The chain combines TRBV5-5 with TRBJ1-1; no reliable D call. With 5 bases removed from V and 6 bases from J, the gap between germline ends came to 11 bases. The CDR3 has 12 amino acids. Germline CDR1 reads SGHKS; CDR2 reads YYEKEE (reference sequence). The CDR3 DNA sequence: TGTGCCAGCAGTCTCGGTTACGCTGAAGCTTTCTTT. Translated, it gives CASSLGYAEAFF.

This sequence joins TRBV4-3 and TRBJ1-2; 8 bases align to TRBD1. In germline, CDR1 is LGHNA, CDR2 YSLEER. The CDR3 consists of 15 residues. With 0 bases clipped from V and 7 bases from J, the junction kept 7 bases outside the gene matches. The CDR3 sequence: CASSQDRSGGSGYTF. The CDR3 bases are TGCGCCAGCAGCCAAGATAGGTCAGGGGGCAGTGGCTACACCTTC.